Shown below are 7 T cell receptor beta chains from a single sample sequenced in a study of T cells in Graves' hyperthyroidism and ophthalmopathy. There were TCR beta CDR3 regions amplified from RNA transcripts. The TCR CDR3 was amplified in a first-round RT-PCR using the HTBI primer set. A single record per CDR3 protein comes from TCRdb applying MiXCR to the multiplex PCR reads. The sample includes about 680,000 distinct CDR3 sequences, just over 35% of them seen just once. Input material: blood. The receptors were gathered from a woman aged 40 to 55 with Graves' hyperthyroidism.

This clonotype was observed many times. The chain carries TRBV7-3 and TRBJ2-5; 9 nucleotides line up with TRBD1. The J segment lost 2 bases and the V segment lost 0 bases, leaving 4 bases of the junction unmatched. The CDR3 length is 16 residues. From germline, CDR1 is SGHTA and CDR2 FQGTGA. CDR3 in amino acids: CASSLTGTGLQETQYF. CDR3 in DNA: TGTGCCAGCAGCTTAACCGGGACAGGGTTACAAGAGACCCAGTACTTC.

At least ten counts were recorded for this clonotype. The genes are TRBV29-1 and TRBJ2-7; TRBD2 agrees at 9 bases. Trimming removed 4 bases from V and 4 bases from J; junction bases left unmatched: 5. The germline CDR1 and CDR2 sequences are SQVTM and ANQGSEA. The CDR3 loop spans 13 amino acids. The CDR3 loop is CSVVLAGRYEQYF. In DNA form, the CDR3 reads TGCAGCGTTGTTCTAGCGGGAAGGTACGAGCAGTACTTC.

Notes on this clonotype: A much larger clone lies one base from this, so it may be a read error. The chain combines TRBV9 with TRBJ2-2; no clear D gene. The CDR3 runs to 12 residues. CDR1 and CDR2 from the germline V gene are SGDLS and YYNGEE. The CDR3 DNA follows: TGTGCCAGCTGCGTAGAAGTCGGGGAGCTGTTTTTT. This sequence encodes CASCVEVGELFF.

Regarding this clonotype: A much larger clone is a single base away; this may be a read error. As the CDR3 is not closed by the conserved phenylalanine or tryptophan, this likely results from a read error. V is TRBV9 and J is TRBJ1-5, with no clear D. Germline lookup yields CDR1 SGDLS and CDR2 YYNGEE. This CDR3 is 14 amino acids long. Trimming removed 4 bases at V and 1 base at J, with 9 bases between. This CDR3 reads CASSPHPSNQPQHL. The CDR3 region has the DNA TGTGCCAGCAGCCCACACCCAAGCAATCAGCCCCAGCATCTT.

This clonotype was recorded a few times. This chain links TRBV28 with TRBJ2-7; 7 bases agree with TRBD2. Germline V gene lookup returns CDR1 MDHEN and CDR2 SYDVKM. The CDR3 has 15 residues. The ends lost 5 bases at V and 4 bases at J; junction bases unmatched: 11. Here the CDR3 DNA reads TGTGCCAGCAGTGCACCCCGGACTAGGGGATACGAGCAGTACTTC. Translated: CASSAPRTRGYEQYF. Full variable domain (remainder filled in from reference TRBV28 and TRBJ2-7): DVKVTQSSRYLVKRTGEKVFLECVQDMDHENMFWYRQDPGLGLRLIYFSYDVKMKEKGDIPEGYSVSREKKERFSLILESASTNQTSMYLCASSAPRTRGYEQYFGPGTRLTVT.

The table lists this clonotype with a few counts. The chain is built from TRBV4-2 and TRBJ2-7, with 7 nucleotides matching TRBD1. Unmatched junction bases numbered 5, after V lost 0 bases and J lost 3 bases. The CDR3 is 15 residues long. CDR1 and CDR2 from the germline V gene are LGHNA and YNFKEQ. In DNA, the CDR3 is TGTGCCAGCAGCCAAGATGGGACAGTCGACTACGAGCAGTACTTC. Translated: CASSQDGTVDYEQYF.

The V gene is TRBV7-3, the J gene TRBJ1-1; a weak D match, TRBD1 (5 bases). The CDR3 is made up of 14 amino acids. Germline lookup yields CDR1 SGHTA and CDR2 FQGTGA. Trimming took 6 bases from V and 5 from J, leaving 16 bases between them. The CDR3 DNA reads TGTGCCAGCAGTTCAACAGGTAGCGTAACTGAAGCTTTCTTT. Amino acids: CASSSTGSVTEAFF.